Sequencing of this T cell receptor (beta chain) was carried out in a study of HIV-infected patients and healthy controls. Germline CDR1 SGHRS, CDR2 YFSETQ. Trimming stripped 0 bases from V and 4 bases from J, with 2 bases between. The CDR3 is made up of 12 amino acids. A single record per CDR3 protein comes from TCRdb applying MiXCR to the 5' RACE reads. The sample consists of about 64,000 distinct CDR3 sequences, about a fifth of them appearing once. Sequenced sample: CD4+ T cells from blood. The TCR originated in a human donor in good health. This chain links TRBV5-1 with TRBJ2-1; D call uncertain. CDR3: CASSLVYNEQFF. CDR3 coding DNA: TGCGCCAGCAGCTTGGTTTACAATGAGCAGTTCTTC.